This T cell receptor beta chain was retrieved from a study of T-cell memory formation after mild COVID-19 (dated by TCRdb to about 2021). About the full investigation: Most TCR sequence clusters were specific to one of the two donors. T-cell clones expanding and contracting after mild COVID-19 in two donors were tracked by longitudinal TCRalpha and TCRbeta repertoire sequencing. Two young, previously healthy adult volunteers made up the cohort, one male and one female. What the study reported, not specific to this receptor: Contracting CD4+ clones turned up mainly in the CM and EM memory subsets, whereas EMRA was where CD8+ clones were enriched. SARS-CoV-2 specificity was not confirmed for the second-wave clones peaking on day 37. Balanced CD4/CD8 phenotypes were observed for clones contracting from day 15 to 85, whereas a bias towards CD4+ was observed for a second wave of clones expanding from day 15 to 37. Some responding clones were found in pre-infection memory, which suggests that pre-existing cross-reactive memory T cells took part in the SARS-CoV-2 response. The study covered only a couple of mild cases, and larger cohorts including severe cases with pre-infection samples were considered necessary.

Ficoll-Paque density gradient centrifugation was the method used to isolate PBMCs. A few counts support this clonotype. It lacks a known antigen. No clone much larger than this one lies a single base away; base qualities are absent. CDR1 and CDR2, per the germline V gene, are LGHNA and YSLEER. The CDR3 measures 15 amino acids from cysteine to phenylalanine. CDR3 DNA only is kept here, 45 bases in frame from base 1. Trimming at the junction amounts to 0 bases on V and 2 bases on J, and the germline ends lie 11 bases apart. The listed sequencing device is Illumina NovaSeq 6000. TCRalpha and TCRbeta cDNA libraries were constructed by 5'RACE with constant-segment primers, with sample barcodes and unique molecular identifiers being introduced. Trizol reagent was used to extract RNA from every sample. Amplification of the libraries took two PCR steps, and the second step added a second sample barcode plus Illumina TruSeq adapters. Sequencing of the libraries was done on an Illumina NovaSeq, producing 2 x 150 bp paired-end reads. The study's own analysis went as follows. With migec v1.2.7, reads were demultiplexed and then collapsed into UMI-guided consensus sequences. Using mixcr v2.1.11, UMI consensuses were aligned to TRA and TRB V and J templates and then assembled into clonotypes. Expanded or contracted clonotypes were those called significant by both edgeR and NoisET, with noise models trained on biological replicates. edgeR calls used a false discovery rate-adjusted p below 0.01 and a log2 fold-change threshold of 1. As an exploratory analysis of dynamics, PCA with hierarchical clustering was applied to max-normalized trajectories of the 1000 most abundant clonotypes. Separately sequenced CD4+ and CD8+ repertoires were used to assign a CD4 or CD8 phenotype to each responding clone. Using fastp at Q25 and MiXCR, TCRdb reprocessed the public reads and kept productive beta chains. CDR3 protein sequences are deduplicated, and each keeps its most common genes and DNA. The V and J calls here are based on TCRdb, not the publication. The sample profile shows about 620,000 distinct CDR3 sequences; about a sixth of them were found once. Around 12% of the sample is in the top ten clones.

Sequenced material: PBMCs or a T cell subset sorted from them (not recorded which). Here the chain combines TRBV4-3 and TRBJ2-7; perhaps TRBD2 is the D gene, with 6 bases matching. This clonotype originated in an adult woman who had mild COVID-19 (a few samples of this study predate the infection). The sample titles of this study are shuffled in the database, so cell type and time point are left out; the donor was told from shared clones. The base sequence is TGCGCCAGCAGCCAAGATGGAGGGACCACCTACGAGCAGTACTTC. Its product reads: CASSQDGGTTYEQYF.